This T cell receptor beta chain originates from a study of shared clonotypes between healthy human individuals. This clone was observed once. This CDR3 is built from 14 residues. In germline, CDR1 is SEHNR, CDR2 FQNEAQ (reference sequence). The V end was cut by 4 bases, the J end by 5 bases, with 12 bases between. The repertoire was sequenced with immunoSEQ multiplex PCR; TCRdb's copy has only in-frame clones and lacks some. The table records about 2.1 million clones, about 93% of them present only once. Positively selected for CCR7, the CD45RO-negative cells used as naive CD8 cells excluded terminally differentiated effector memory CD45RA+ cells.

The chain recombines TRBV7-9 with TRBJ2-1, with D maybe TRBD1 (5 bases). Sequencing used naive CD8+ T cells from PBMCs. The TCR sequence derives from a man younger than 30 in good health. Some clones in this sample may be carry-over from other donors' samples. The CDR3 region is CASSSPRGNNEQFF. CDR3 bases: TGTGCCAGCAGCTCCCCTAGGGGCAACAATGAGCAGTTCTTC. Full variable domain (remainder filled in from reference TRBV7-9 and TRBJ2-1): DTGVSQNPRHKITKRGQNVTFRCDPISEHNRLYWYRQTLGQGPEFLTYFQNEAQLEKSRLLSDRFSAERPKGSFSTLEIQRTEQGDSAMYLCASSSPRGNNEQFFGPGTRLTVL.